This T cell receptor (beta chain) was documented in a study of blood T cell repertoires in COVID-19. Trimming stripped 3 bases from V and 0 bases from J, with 3 bases between. The germline V gene has CDR1 SGHAT and CDR2 FQNNGV. The CDR3 consists of 13 residues. Original analysis: By means of reference gene primer amplification, nucleated cell counts were estimated. Some clones are missing from TCRdb's copy, which holds only in-frame ones; the method was immunoSEQ multiplex PCR. V and J calls and clone size are as listed in that table; D and trimming were resolved from the DNA. This sample has about 230,000 clones, with approximately 87% found just once.

This TCR derives from a woman in her 70s with active or convalescent COVID-19. The rearrangement joins TRBV11-2 to TRBJ1-5; D uncertain. Input material: peripheral blood. The chain's CDR3 is CASSFGSNQPQHF. For the CDR3, the DNA is TGTGCCAGCAGCTTCGGTAGCAATCAGCCCCAGCATTTT.